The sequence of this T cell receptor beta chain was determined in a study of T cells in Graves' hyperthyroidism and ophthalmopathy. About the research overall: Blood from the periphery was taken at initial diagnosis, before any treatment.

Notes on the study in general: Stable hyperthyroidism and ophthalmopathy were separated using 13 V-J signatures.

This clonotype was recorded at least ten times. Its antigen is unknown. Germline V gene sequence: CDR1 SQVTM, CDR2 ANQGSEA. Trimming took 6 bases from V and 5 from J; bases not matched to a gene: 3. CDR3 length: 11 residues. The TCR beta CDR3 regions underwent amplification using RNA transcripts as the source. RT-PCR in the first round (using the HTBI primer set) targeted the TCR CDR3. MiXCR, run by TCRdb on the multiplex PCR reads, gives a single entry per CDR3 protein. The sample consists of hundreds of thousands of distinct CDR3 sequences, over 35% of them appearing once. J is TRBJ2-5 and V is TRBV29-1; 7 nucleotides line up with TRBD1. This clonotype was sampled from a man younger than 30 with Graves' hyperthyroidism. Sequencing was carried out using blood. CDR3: CSVDRVETQYF. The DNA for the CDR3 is TGCAGCGTAGACAGGGTGGAGACCCAGTACTTC.